The 13 T cell receptor beta chains presented below share a single source sample, sequenced in a study of regulatory T cells in long-lasting Graves disease. Time point in this sample: newly diagnosed GD, antithyroid drugs for less than 3 months. After RNA was extracted from PBMCs, the TCR library was made from it. Both iRepertoire HTBI primers and Arm-PCR of CDR3 regions were used to build the TCR beta libraries. MiXCR, run by TCRdb on the multiplex PCR reads, gives a single entry per CDR3 protein. The profile shows roughly 430,000 distinct CDR3 sequences, roughly 17% of them singletons. This same sample was also taken into another study, of T cells in Graves' hyperthyroidism and ophthalmopathy.

The source was peripheral blood mononuclear cells (PBMCs), collected at new diagnosis, from a patient treated with antithyroid drugs. Every receptor here comes from a woman aged 25 to 39 with Graves disease.

The table lists this clonotype with many counts. V usage is TRBV3-1 and J usage is TRBJ1-6; 9 nucleotides match TRBD1. Germline V gives CDR1 LGHDT, CDR2 YNNKEL (reference sequence). V dropped 4 bases and J dropped 7; count of bases not matched to a gene: 5. The CDR3 covers 15 residues. DNA of the CDR3: TGTGCCAGCAGCCTTCGTACAGGGGGCAATTCACCCCTCCACTTT. Its translation is CASSLRTGGNSPLHF.

This sequence joins TRBV12-3 or TRBV12-4 and TRBJ1-2; D remains unclear. The CDR3 is 13 residues long. V was trimmed by 6 bases and J by 6 bases, leaving 14 bases between them. The CDR3 region has the DNA TGTGCCAGCAGCTATGGACGGTGGGATGGCTACACCTTC. Protein: CASSYGRWDGYTF.

The V and J genes are TRBV20-1 and TRBJ2-7; D is ambiguous. Per germline, CDR1 DFQATT and CDR2 SNEGSKA (reference sequence). This CDR3 region has 14 residues. V was trimmed by 6 bases and J by 3 bases, leaving 18 bases between them. CDR3 in DNA: TGCAGTGCCAAAACGTCCCTCTCCCGCTACGAGCAGTACTTC. This codes for CSAKTSLSRYEQYF.

This clonotype has ten or more counts. The rearrangement joins TRBV28 to TRBJ2-7; TRBD2 is a possible D gene (6 bases). CDR1 is MDHEN, CDR2 SYDVKM, per germline. Trimming took off 5 bases at V and 5 bases at J, with 16 bases between the two ends. This CDR3 has 14 residues. CDR3 bases: TGTGCCAGCAGTGCCGGGACTGCACGTCACGAGCAGTACTTC. It codes for CASSAGTARHEQYF.

This clonotype was observed many times. The rearrangement uses TRBV28 and TRBJ2-2; D gene ambiguous. Trimming removed 2 bases at V and 6 bases at J, with 13 bases between. The CDR3 runs to 15 residues. Germline V gene data show CDR1 as MDHEN and CDR2 as SYDVKM. The CDR3 sequence is CASSLGTHRAGELFF. The DNA for the CDR3 is TGTGCCAGCAGTTTAGGAACCCACCGGGCCGGGGAGCTGTTTTTT.

This clonotype appeared a few times. With a much larger clone just one base away, this may be a read error. This CDR3 fails to terminate in the conserved phenylalanine or tryptophan, so it likely reflects a read error. The chain has TRBV7-2 and TRBJ2-3, with a possible D match to TRBD2 (6 bases). The length of the CDR3 is 16 residues. The V end was cut by 1 base, the J end by 0 bases, with 11 bases between. Looked up from germline, CDR1 is SGHTA and CDR2 is FQGNSA. The CDR3 sequence is CASSLGSGLSTDTQYS. The CDR3 DNA reads as TGTGCCAGCAGCTTAGGTAGCGGCCTAAGCACAGATACGCAGTATTCT.

The chain couples TRBV12-3 or TRBV12-4 to TRBJ1-2, with a weak D call TRBD1 (6 bases). The CDR3 length is 14 residues. V lost 5 bases to trimming and J lost 5 bases, with 15 bases between them. CDR3 DNA: TGTGCCAGCAGTATAGGACAGAGGTTATATGGCTACACCTTC. It is translated as CASSIGQRLYGYTF.

Here the CDR3 reads CASSPRRQSSYEQYF. The CDR3 DNA follows: TGTGCCAGCAGCCCCCGCAGACAAAGCTCCTACGAGCAGTACTTC. The chain links TRBV7-2 to TRBJ2-7, with D unresolved. V lost 5 bases and J lost 0, with 14 bases in between. Germline V CDR1 and CDR2: SGHTA, FQGNSA. This CDR3 has 15 residues.

This clonotype was recorded a few times. This sequence joins TRBV12-3 or TRBV12-4 and TRBJ1-2; 10 positions agree with TRBD1. This CDR3 has 16 residues. Trimming cost V 5 bases and J 2 bases; bases outside gene matches: 8. CDR3 in DNA: TGTGCCAGCAGTCGCTACCGGGGACAGGGGAACTATGGCTACACCTTC. It specifies CASSRYRGQGNYGYTF.

The chain links TRBV19 to TRBJ2-1; 9 bases are a match to TRBD2. Germline V lookup: CDR1 LNHDA, CDR2 SQIVND (reference sequence). CDR3 length: 17 amino acids. The junction had 16 bases not matched to a gene; V was cut back by 7 bases and J by 6 bases. CDR3 coding DNA: TGTGCCAGTACCCCGAGGGGGGCGGGAGGGCCGAGCAATGAGCAGTTCTTC. Amino acid sequence: CASTPRGAGGPSNEQFF.

This clonotype was counted at least ten times. The chain uses TRBV30 and TRBJ1-5, with TRBD1 as a possible D gene (6 bases). Trimming removed 1 base from V and 4 bases from J, with 11 bases in between. Germline-derived CDR1 and CDR2 are GTSNPN and SVGIG (reference sequence). The CDR3 has 14 amino acids. This chain's CDR3 is CAWSETGRNQPQHF. DNA of the CDR3: TGTGCCTGGAGTGAAACAGGGCGGAATCAGCCCCAGCATTTT.

The chain joins TRBV5-1 to TRBJ2-7, with a weak D call TRBD1 (7 bases). The germline V and J ends were trimmed by 2 bases and 5 bases, with 8 bases remaining between them. The CDR3 runs to 12 residues. Per germline, CDR1 SGHRS and CDR2 YFSETQ. The CDR3: CASSFRGDEQYF. The CDR3, as DNA: TGCGCCAGCAGCTTCAGGGGGGACGAGCAGTACTTC.

Of note for this clonotype: This may be a read error, as it is one base from a much larger clone. The V and J genes are TRBV18 and TRBJ1-6, with 7 bases aligning to TRBD1. This CDR3 contains 13 residues. Germline V gene lookup returns CDR1 KGHSH and CDR2 LQKENI. DNA for the CDR3: TGTGCCAGCTCTGACAGGGAGAATTCAGCCCTCCACTTT. This gives the protein CASSDRENSALHF.